This T cell receptor (beta chain) was sequenced in a study of CXCR3-negative and CXCR3-positive naive CD8 T cells. Every CD8+ subset sample held a few hundred thousand flow-sorted cells, done in triplicate. The libraries of TRB cDNA were prepared using 5' RACE with UMI labels. TCRdb re-called the 5' RACE reads and catalogs CDR3 proteins one per entry, DNA excluded. This table holds about 90,000 distinct CDR3 sequences. Study findings and constraints: Relative to CXCR3-negative naive cells, CXCR3-positive naive cells had more hydrophobic TRB CDR3s. With CXCR3 expression partially decreased after cryopreservation, most assays relied on fresh PBMCs. The study inferred TCR strength from TRB CDR3 properties and found comparable surface CD5 between naive subsets.

This CDR3 has 15 residues. Germline CDR1 SGHTA, CDR2 FQGNSA. A note on this clonotype: Its target is not known.

Sequencing input: naive CXCR3- CD8+ T cells from blood. Subset specified: CD45RO-CCR7+CD27+CD95- naive CD8+ T cells lacking CXCR3 (TNR3-). This chain connects TRBV7-2 to TRBJ2-5; TCRdb indicates TRBD2, and absent DNA this call remains unverified. This TCR was recovered from a human donor in good health. Some clones in this sample may be carry-over from other donors' samples. The CDR3 sequence: CASSIGLAGSETQYF.